Included here is one TCR beta chain sequence, with context. The specificity of this receptor is unknown. No base-level quality is on record; no much larger clone is a single base apart. Participants in the prospective study were aged about 18 to 100 years, lived in some 24 United States geographic areas, and enrolled through a virtual design. In the prospective study, participants were assigned to cohorts based on the clinical history participants reported in a screening survey and a study questionnaire. Mobile phlebotomists in the prospective study collected whole blood, serum and a nasopharyngeal or oropharyngeal swab from every participant. Additional blood draws and questionnaires over an approximately two-month period could optionally be provided by prospective study participants. Before DNA extraction, blood samples from the prospective study were shipped at room temperature or frozen. TCRbeta CDR3 regions were amplified from genomic DNA using the immunoSEQ Assay, a bias-controlled multiplex PCR. Turning to the authors' computational methods: Within the assay, amplification of reference gene primers was used to estimate how many nucleated cells each sample contained. Sequence reads were collapsed and filtered to measure the absolute abundance of every unique TCRbeta CDR3 rearrangement. Productive Simpson clonality was computed per sample as the square root of Simpson's diversity index over productive rearrangements. Sourced from immuneACCESS, this table was stored by TCRdb with only in-frame sequences that have V and J called. A share of the clones is absent; for the studies checked, an unresolved V gene accounts for under half, and the remainder has no known explanation. V and J calls and clone size are given by that table; D and trimming were obtained from the DNA. This sample lists approximately 300,000 clones; 85% to 90% were detected once. Clones ranked in the top ten supply 3.5% to 5% of the sample.

These data come from a study of blood T cell repertoires in COVID-19 (dated by TCRdb to 2018 to 2020). In terms of the full investigation: Collaborator samples came from the United States, Italy and Spain and covered acute and convalescent phases of COVID-19. Where HLA class I and class II types were available, the types were taken from metadata supplied by the sample provider, not from assay-based typing. Subjects who had been exposed to COVID-19, were actively infected with it, or had recovered from it provided the deeply sampled blood TCRbeta repertoires that made up the dataset. The repertoires were released in a freely available public database meant as a resource for research on the immune response to SARS-CoV-2. The material from the prospective study consisted of cDNA or gDNA derived from T cells, B-cell-depleted T cells, or PBMCs. Samples came from the ongoing ImmuneRACE study (first 160 participants) plus 1,254 subjects from 6 global collaborators. The sample metadata nearly always contained a de-identified subject ID, COVID-19 status, age in years and sex.

The CDR1 and CDR2 encoded by the germline V gene (reference sequence) are SGHKS and YYEKEE. The germline ends are 21 bases apart after V is trimmed by 2 bases and J by 9 bases. Counted from cysteine to phenylalanine, this CDR3 has 17 amino acids. The only DNA kept is the CDR3, 51 bases in frame from the first base. Overall study outcomes, separate from this receptor: How much clinical and demographic metadata was included differed by source and by participant, and the metadata was provided uncurated.

The source is a woman in her late teens or twenties with acute COVID-19. In this chain, TRBV5-5 is recombined with TRBJ1-6; the D region possibly corresponds to TRBD1 (6 bases align). Sequenced input: PBMCs or T cells enriched from blood (not recorded which). The DNA is as follows: TGTGCCAGCAGCTTAGGTCTACAGGGACCGTCGAGTTCACCCCTCCACTTT. Translated, this is CASSLGLQGPSSSPLHF.